This T cell receptor (beta chain) was identified during a study of T cells in Graves' hyperthyroidism and ophthalmopathy. On the study more broadly: Blood was drawn when the patient was first diagnosed and still untreated.

Regions amplified from RNA transcripts were the TCR beta CDR3 regions. A set of HTBI primers served as the primers for a first-round RT-PCR of the TCR CDR3. From the multiplex PCR reads, TCRdb called clonotypes with MiXCR, one entry per CDR3 protein. The sample contains about 560,000 distinct CDR3 sequences, 14% of which appear only once. Study results and limitations: Most thyroid clonotypes with frequency above 0.001 were detected in blood. Ophthalmopathy, as predicted by the model, came a median roughly 6.5 months after the prediction.

Investigators excluded patients with uncontrolled infection, other autoimmune disease, pregnancy or lactation. Ten or more counts support this clonotype. Its antigen remains unidentified. This sequence originates from a woman in her thirties or forties with Graves' hyperthyroidism. The sequenced sample was blood.

CDR3 bases: TGTGCCAGCAGTTCGCTAAGGGTGGGCACAGATACGCAGTATTTT. The encoded protein is CASSSLRVGTDTQYF. The chain employs TRBV27 and TRBJ2-3; D not certain. This CDR3 is built from 15 residues. The germline gives CDR1 MNHEY, CDR2 SMNVEV (reference sequence). The V end was cut by 4 bases, the J end by 1 base, with 12 bases between.